Following are 14 T cell receptor beta chains from one sample sequenced in a study of technical replicates of blood from four donors. Clones were sequenced by immunoSEQ multiplex PCR, and TCRdb holds only the in-frame ones, with some missing. The top ten clones hold roughly 0.25% of a sample with more than 65,000 clones, roughly 94% of them seen once. The specimen sequenced was T cells isolated from PBMCs. These receptor sequences come from a human donor in good health.

In its sample, this clone was seen a few times. This chain joins TRBV6-4 and TRBJ1-5; 8 bases map to TRBD1. CDR1 is MRHNA, CDR2 SNTAGT, per germline. The CDR3 is made up of 15 amino acids. The V gene end was trimmed by 5 bases and the J gene end by 2 bases; junction bases not matched to a gene: 5. CDR3 bases: TGTGCCAGCAGTTCCGACAGGGGTGGCAATCAGCCCCAGCATTTT. Encoded protein: CASSSDRGGNQPQHF.

The chain links TRBV6-6 to TRBJ2-7; 14 positions match TRBD2. The CDR3 length is 15 residues. Germline loops: CDR1 MNHNY, CDR2 SVGAGI (reference sequence). The V segment lost 6 bases and the J segment 3 bases; nucleotides outside the gene matches: 4. Written as DNA, the CDR3 is TGTGCCAGCAGCGAAGGGACTAGCGGGAGCTACGAGCAGTACTTC. Its protein product is CASSEGTSGSYEQYF.

CDR3 bases: TGCGCCAGCAGCCAAGACTCAGGGGGCGCGGGGTCCTACGAGCAGTACTTC. Protein: CASSQDSGGAGSYEQYF. The J gene is TRBJ2-7, the V gene TRBV4-1, with 8 bases lining up with TRBD1. The junction had 8 bases not matched to a gene; V was cut back by 0 bases and J by 1 base. CDR3 length: 17 residues. Germline CDR1 and CDR2: MGHRA and YSYEKL.

The chain couples TRBV7-9 to TRBJ2-6; 7 bases fit TRBD1. Looked up from germline, CDR1 is SEHNR and CDR2 is FQNEAQ (reference sequence). This CDR3 has 17 residues. With 5 bases clipped from V and 3 bases from J, the junction kept 10 bases outside the gene matches. CDR3 sequence: CASSSRDRSFGANVLTF. The CDR3 DNA sequence: TGTGCCAGCAGCAGCCGGGACAGAAGCTTTGGGGCCAACGTCCTGACTTTC.

This clone has a single count. The CDR3 sequence: CASSEIQGSLHEQYF. The CDR3 region has the DNA TGTGCCAGCAGTGAAATCCAGGGGTCGCTCCACGAGCAGTACTTC. This rearrangement joins TRBV2 to TRBJ2-7; D is perhaps TRBD1 (6 bases). CDR3 length: 15 amino acids. Trimming took off 2 bases at V and 5 bases at J, with 16 bases between the two ends. CDR1 is SNHLY, CDR2 FYNNEI, per germline.

The chain links TRBV5-8 to TRBJ2-3; TRBD2 might be the D (6 bases). The CDR3 loop spans 16 amino acids. Germline CDR1 reads SGHTS; CDR2 reads YDEGEE. The ends were cut back, 5 bases at V and 6 bases at J, with 22 bases in the middle. Written as DNA, the CDR3 is TGTGCCAGCAGTCCCTCTAGCGTCCCAGAAAGGGATACGCAGTATTTT. Translating it yields CASSPSSVPERDTQYF.

V usage is TRBV29-1 and J usage is TRBJ1-2, with D perhaps matching TRBD1 (5 bases). This CDR3 has 12 residues. CDR1 SQVTM and CDR2 ANQGSEA come from the germline V gene. V was cut by 2 bases and J by 5 bases, with 9 bases left in between. CDR3 nucleotide sequence: TGCAGCGTTGAATTCTCAGGGTATGGCTACACCTTC. It encodes CSVEFSGYGYTF.

The gene calls are TRBV18 and TRBJ1-5; D not resolved. Between the trimmed V and J ends, which lost 2 bases and 4 bases, there was a span of 12 bases. CDR1 and CDR2 (germline): KGHSH, LQKENI. The CDR3 spans 15 residues. The CDR3 DNA follows: TGTGCCAGCTCACCATCCCAGGCCCCGAATCAGCCCCAGCATTTT. This gives the protein CASSPSQAPNQPQHF.

The V call is TRBV4-2, the J call TRBJ2-5; D might be TRBD2 (6 bases). The CDR3 length is 15 residues. In germline, CDR1 is LGHNA, CDR2 YNFKEQ. The V and J ends lost 1 base and 3 bases respectively, with 12 bases between them. DNA for the CDR3: TGTGCCAGCAGCCAAGTGGACGGGGGTGAAGAGACCCAGTACTTC. It translates to CASSQVDGGEETQYF.

This chain's CDR3 is CASSQRQGLDTEAFF. CDR3 nucleotide sequence: TGTGCCAGCAGCCAGAGACAGGGTTTGGACACTGAAGCTTTCTTT. The rearrangement links TRBV11-3 to TRBJ1-1; 7 bases line up with TRBD1. The CDR3 extends over 15 amino acids. Trimming removed 5 bases from V and 3 bases from J; junction bases left unmatched: 9. Germline-derived CDR1 and CDR2 are SGHNT and YENEEA.

V gene TRBV7-2 combines with J gene TRBJ1-1; no clear D. The V gene lost 1 base and the J gene lost 0 bases, with 9 bases spanning the gap. There are 15 residues in the CDR3. Germline CDR1 is SGHTA and CDR2 is FQGNSA. CDR3 region: CASSLGRTLNTEAFF. The CDR3 coding sequence is TGTGCCAGCAGCTTAGGGAGGACCCTGAACACTGAAGCTTTCTTT. Complete variable domain (other parts from reference TRBV7-2 and TRBJ1-1): GAGVSQSPSNKVTEKGKDVELRCDPISGHTALYWYRQSLGQGLEFLIYFQGNSAPDKSGLPSDRFSAERTGGSVSTLTIQRTQQEDSAVYLCASSLGRTLNTEAFFGQGTRLTVV.

The V and J genes are TRBV7-2 and TRBJ2-7, with D uncertain. The germline CDR1 and CDR2 sequences are SGHTA and FQGNSA. The CDR3 sequence is 13 residues long. Trimming pared 3 bases from V and 0 bases from J, leaving 6 bases between. CDR3 in DNA: TGTGCCAGCAGCTTTTCTGTCTCCTACGAGCAGTACTTC. Its protein product is CASSFSVSYEQYF. Based on the CDR3 plus reference TRBV7-2 and TRBJ2-7, the full variable domain is GAGVSQSPSNKVTEKGKDVELRCDPISGHTALYWYRQSLGQGLEFLIYFQGNSAPDKSGLPSDRFSAERTGGSVSTLTIQRTQQEDSAVYLCASSFSVSYEQYFGPGTRLTVT.

The rearrangement links TRBV6-6 to TRBJ1-1; unclear D gene. The germline CDR1 and CDR2 sequences are MNHNY and SVGAGI (reference sequence). Deletions cut 8 bases from V and 7 bases from J, with 11 bases between. CDR3 length: 11 residues. The CDR3, as DNA: TGTGCCAGCCAAGCCGGGAATGAAGCTTTCTTT. It translates to CASQAGNEAFF.

The V and J genes are TRBV27 and TRBJ2-7; the D gene is possibly TRBD1 (7 bases). Germline V gene lookup returns CDR1 MNHEY and CDR2 SMNVEV (reference sequence). Trimming pared 5 bases from V and 0 bases from J, leaving 20 bases between. The CDR3 consists of 17 residues. CDR3 sequence: CASSPLTGEAFSYEQYF. For the CDR3, the DNA is TGTGCCAGCAGTCCACTTACAGGGGAGGCTTTCTCCTACGAGCAGTACTTC.